The 11 T cell receptor beta chains reported below all come from one sample, sequenced in a study of blood T cell repertoires in COVID-19. Generated by immunoSEQ multiplex PCR, the TCRdb table keeps only in-frame clones and is missing some. There are 120,000 to 150,000 clones in the sample; about nine tenths occur only once, and 2.3% lies in the top ten. Sequencing used peripheral blood. The source of these receptors is a human donor in a cohort sampled during active COVID-19.

This chain connects TRBV18 to TRBJ1-6, with 8 bases that match TRBD1. This CDR3 has 16 residues. The germline CDR1 and CDR2 sequences are KGHSH and LQKENI. Trimming took 1 base from V and 5 from J; bases not matched to a gene: 4. DNA for the CDR3: TGTGCCAGCTCACCACTGTCAGGGGGCCATAATTCACCCCTCCACTTT. This translates into CASSPLSGGHNSPLHF.

V gene TRBV6-5 combines with J gene TRBJ2-1, with D perhaps matching TRBD2 (6 bases). The germline CDR1 and CDR2 sequences are MNHEY and SVGAGI. V lost 6 bases to trimming and J lost 9 bases, with 15 bases between them. This CDR3 has 13 amino acids. CDR3 nucleotides: TGTGCCAGCAGACCACGGGAGTCCAGTGAGCAGTTCTTC. This translates into CASRPRESSEQFF.

The CDR3 DNA sequence: TGCGCCAGCAGCCAAGATCGTGGGCAGGGCGACACTGAAGCTTTCTTT. The encoded protein is CASSQDRGQGDTEAFF. The chain recombines TRBV4-1 with TRBJ1-1, with D possibly TRBD1 on 5 matching bases. With 0 bases removed from V and 3 bases from J, the gap between germline ends came to 14 bases. The CDR3 extends over 16 amino acids. CDR1 MGHRA and CDR2 YSYEKL come from the germline V gene.

This sequence joins TRBV30 and TRBJ1-6, with 8 bases aligning to TRBD1. Germline V gives CDR1 GTSNPN, CDR2 SVGIG (reference sequence). The CDR3 is made up of 13 amino acids. Trimming took 3 bases from V and 9 from J; bases not matched to a gene: 4. The CDR3 here is CAWRNDRGSPLHF. CDR3 coding DNA: TGTGCCTGGAGAAATGACAGGGGTTCACCCCTCCACTTT.

J is TRBJ1-2 and V is TRBV7-2; a possible D gene is TRBD1 (6 bases). With 1 base removed from V and 4 bases from J, the gap between germline ends came to 16 bases. Germline V gene sequence: CDR1 SGHTA, CDR2 FQGNSA. The CDR3 runs 16 residues. The CDR3: CASSLGGRGPTYGYTF. The CDR3 DNA reads TGTGCCAGCAGCTTAGGGGGGCGGGGGCCAACCTATGGCTACACCTTC. The entire variable domain, with the rest obtained from reference TRBV7-2 and TRBJ1-2, is as follows: GAGVSQSPSNKVTEKGKDVELRCDPISGHTALYWYRQSLGQGLEFLIYFQGNSAPDKSGLPSDRFSAERTGGSVSTLTIQRTQQEDSAVYLCASSLGGRGPTYGYTFGSGTRLTVV.

This chain uses TRBV28 with TRBJ2-2, with no clear D. The CDR3 contains 14 residues. Germline lookup yields CDR1 MDHEN and CDR2 SYDVKM. Trimming cost V 6 bases and J 1 base, with 9 bases left between them. The CDR3 loop reads CASSVSGNTGELFF. For the CDR3, the DNA is TGTGCCAGCAGCGTCTCCGGGAACACCGGGGAGCTGTTTTTT. Full variable domain (remainder filled in from reference TRBV28 and TRBJ2-2): DVKVTQSSRYLVKRTGEKVFLECVQDMDHENMFWYRQDPGLGLRLIYFSYDVKMKEKGDIPEGYSVSREKKERFSLILESASTNQTSMYLCASSVSGNTGELFFGEGSRLTVL.

The V gene is TRBV6-6, the J gene TRBJ2-3; D might be TRBD2 (6 bases). The CDR3 loop spans 14 amino acids. In germline, CDR1 is MNHNY, CDR2 SVGAGI (reference sequence). The CDR3 spells CASVGGGNTDTQYF. The CDR3 nucleotides are TGTGCGTCGGTCGGTGGGGGGAACACAGATACGCAGTATTTT.

The chain has TRBV6-5 and TRBJ2-7, with D unclear. Trimming took 0 bases from V and 2 from J, leaving 14 bases between them. The CDR3 runs 16 residues. CDR1 MNHEY and CDR2 SVGAGI come from the germline V gene. Here the CDR3 DNA reads TGTGCCAGCAGTTACTCACCTAGGAGCCCCACCTACGAGCAGTACTTC. Its translation: CASSYSPRSPTYEQYF.

The chain uses TRBV6-6 and TRBJ2-7; 9 nucleotides match TRBD2. The germline V gene has CDR1 MNHNY and CDR2 SVGAGI (reference sequence). J gave up 2 bases and V 5 bases, and 7 bases lay outside the gene matches. The length of the CDR3 is 15 residues. This chain's CDR3 is CASSDSGSVPYEQYF. CDR3 nucleotides: TGTGCCAGCAGTGATAGCGGGAGCGTGCCCTACGAGCAGTACTTC.

The chain combines TRBV6-2 or TRBV6-3 with TRBJ2-7; 9 positions match TRBD1. Trimming took 3 bases from V and 7 from J; bases not matched to a gene: 4. The CDR3 is made up of 13 amino acids. From germline, CDR1 is MNHEY and CDR2 SVGEGT. CDR3 sequence reads: CASSYAGQGEQYF. CDR3 DNA sequence: TGTGCCAGCAGTTATGCGGGACAGGGTGAGCAGTACTTC.

This clone was detected a few times. The chain carries TRBV2 and TRBJ1-2; no clear D. The CDR3 spans 11 residues. CDR1 is SNHLY, CDR2 FYNNEI, per germline. V was clipped by 8 bases and J by 4 bases, with 8 bases between them. This CDR3 reads CASGEGYGYTF. The DNA for the CDR3 is TGTGCCAGCGGGGAGGGCTATGGCTACACCTTC.